The clone carrying this T cell receptor (beta chain) came up many times. The antigen is undetermined. The sample is drawn from a study of regulatory T cells in long-lasting Graves disease. Noted time point: newly diagnosed GD, antithyroid drugs for less than 3 months. Scientists built the TCR library using RNA that was extracted from PBMCs. Patient provenance is recorded as an endocrinology department in Xi'an, China. Trimming took off 2 bases at V and 5 bases at J, with 18 bases between the two ends. From germline, CDR1 is GTSNPN and CDR2 SVGIG (reference sequence). This CDR3 is built from 15 residues. Findings of the study overall: TRBV28 was favored in persistent disease, as were TRBJ1-2 and TRBJ2-5.

iRepertoire HTBI primers and Arm-PCR of CDR3 regions built TCR beta libraries. Each CDR3 protein gets one entry after TCRdb re-called the multiplex PCR reads with MiXCR. The sample carries about 450,000 distinct CDR3 sequences, 15% to 20% recorded once. The data also belong to a second study, concerning T cells in Graves' hyperthyroidism and ophthalmopathy.

The chain has TRBV30 and TRBJ2-5; a weak D match, TRBD2 (6 bases). This clonotype was sampled from a woman aged 30 to 39 with Graves disease. The specimen comprised peripheral blood mononuclear cells (PBMCs), sampled at new diagnosis, from a patient treated with antithyroid drugs. CDR3 residues: CAWSRGGLILETQYF. CDR3 nucleotide sequence: TGTGCCTGGAGTAGGGGAGGCTTAATTTTGGAGACCCAGTACTTC.